The clone carrying this T cell receptor beta chain was seen a handful of times. The antigen is unknown. This CDR3 comprises 14 residues. CDR1 is SGHTA, CDR2 FQGNSA, per germline. V lost 1 base to trimming and J lost 4 bases, with 10 bases between them. TCRdb called the RACE reads again in MiXCR, with one record for every CDR3 protein. The data contain tens of thousands of distinct CDR3 sequences, around 6.7% of them singletons. This entry belongs to a study of human T cells and chemical hapten exposure. Notes on the study in general: After DPC sensitization, TCRs above 1 in 1000 frequency showed no change.

Time point of the sample: patch test 2, 6 weeks after DPC sensitization. As for treatment: therapeutic diphenylcyclopropenone sensitization with weekly scalp DPC. At patch-test visits, sampling came before the patch test. The template was total RNA from unfractionated whole blood. This clonotype was obtained from a woman in her twenties or thirties with alopecia areata. Some clones in this sample may be carry-over from other donors' samples. Sequences were derived from whole blood, sampled in connection with sensitization to the hapten diphenylcyclopropenone (DPC). The J gene is TRBJ1-2, the V gene TRBV7-2, with D hard to call. The CDR3 protein is CASSLGLGVYGYTF. Here the CDR3 DNA reads TGTGCCAGCAGCTTAGGTTTAGGAGTCTATGGCTACACCTTC. The variable domain in full, with the rest retrieved from reference TRBV7-2 and TRBJ1-2, is GAGVSQSPSNKVTEKGKDVELRCDPISGHTALYWYRQSLGQGLEFLIYFQGNSAPDKSGLPSDRFSAERTGGSVSTLTIQRTQQEDSAVYLCASSLGLGVYGYTFGSGTRLTVV.